This record concerns one TCR beta chain sequence. The CDR3 length is 17 residues. With 6 bases clipped from V and 0 bases from J, the junction kept 7 bases outside the gene matches. Germline V lookup: CDR1 ENHRY, CDR2 SYGVKD. These data are taken from a study of cytomegalovirus exposure and HLA in healthy donors. The PCR was carried out with 60 Vbeta primers and 13 Jbeta primers. Clones were read by immunoSEQ multiplex PCR, and TCRdb kept only the in-frame ones, dropping some. The table shows fewer than 200,000 clones, with roughly 80% occurring only once. The rearrangement uses TRBV10-3 and TRBJ2-4; 11 nucleotides align to TRBD1. Source material: PBMCs. This receptor was obtained from a man aged 55 to 69 in good health and CMV-seronegative. This chain's CDR3 is CAIRTGTGGLAKNIQYF. The CDR3 nucleotides read TGTGCCATCAGGACCGGGACAGGGGGACTAGCCAAAAACATTCAGTACTTC.